This entry features one TCR beta chain sequence. Its specificity is not known. Primers: 60 Vbeta forward and 13 Jbeta reverse. Produced via immunoSEQ multiplex PCR; TCRdb's table is partial and in-frame only. The sample is made up of approximately 140,000 clones, and the top ten hold 1.5% to 1.8% of it. This sample is part of a study of cytomegalovirus exposure and HLA in healthy donors. General study findings and limits: Exclusion as indistinguishable affected some V segments, including TRBV6-2 and TRBV6-3.

With V trimmed by 3 bases and J by 5 bases, 3 bases remained unmatched. This CDR3 comprises 15 residues. The germline CDR1 and CDR2 sequences are SGHAT and FQDESV (reference sequence). The sequence derives from a woman in her thirties or forties in good health and CMV-seronegative. Sequenced sample: PBMCs. The chain carries TRBV11-1 and TRBJ1-5; 11 nucleotides line up with TRBD1. CDR3 sequence: CASSFGTGGDQPQHF. CDR3 DNA: TGTGCCAGCAGCTTTGGGACAGGGGGTGATCAGCCCCAGCATTTT.